This T cell receptor beta chain was retrieved from a study of blood T cells in healthy people across ages. Study results and caveats: Researchers deemed the diversity estimates from one million T cells underestimates.

Then a second PCR, running about 6 to 12 cycles, was carried out with a sample-barcoded 5' primer and a J-beta primer mix. TCRdb reprocessed the 5' RACE reads via MiXCR and lists one record per CDR3 protein. The top ten hold 10% to 15% of the sample, which has around 850,000 distinct CDR3 sequences, roughly 40% seen once. Germline CDR1 reads MNHEY; CDR2 reads SVGEGT. This CDR3 region has 16 residues. In its sample, this clonotype was seen once. Antigen unknown. One base away lies a much larger clone, so this may be a sequencing read error. Sequencing was done on a sample of blood. This rearrangement joins TRBV6-2 or TRBV6-3 to TRBJ2-3; TRBD2 agrees at 9 bases. The clonotype originates from a man younger than 35 in good health. This CDR3 reads CAGSIPLAGITDTQYF. CDR3 nucleotide sequence: TGTGCCGGCAGTATCCCGCTAGCGGGGATCACAGATACGCAGTATTTT.